The 10 T cell receptor beta chains listed next were all sequenced from one sample in a study of cytomegalovirus exposure and HLA in healthy donors. Primers included in the PCR were 60 Vbeta and 13 Jbeta primers. Sequencing used immunoSEQ multiplex PCR; TCRdb keeps in-frame clones, though not all of them. The sample has about 60,000 clones, approximately 71% seen once; the top ten hold about 37%. The sequenced sample consisted of PBMCs. The source is a man aged 35 to 55 in good health and CMV-seropositive.

The genes are TRBV9 and TRBJ1-2; D remains ambiguous. Germline CDR1 reads SGDLS; CDR2 reads YYNGEE. The V end lost 2 bases, the J end lost 2 bases, and 13 bases lay between the germline ends. The CDR3 extends over 15 amino acids. CDR3 loop: CASSVAWATNYGYTF. In DNA, the CDR3 is TGTGCCAGCAGCGTGGCATGGGCTACAAACTATGGCTACACCTTC.

V usage is TRBV30 and J usage is TRBJ1-4; TRBD1 might be the D (6 bases). Germline V CDR1 and CDR2: GTSNPN, SVGIG (reference sequence). The CDR3 runs 13 residues. V was pared by 6 bases and J by 8 bases, with 16 bases between. CDR3 DNA: TGTGCCTGTGAGGGGGAAGGAGTCGAAAAACTGTTTTTT. Translated: CACEGEGVEKLFF.

V usage is TRBV5-1 and J usage is TRBJ1-4, with 7 positions matching TRBD1. Germline lookup yields CDR1 SGHRS and CDR2 YFSETQ. The CDR3 consists of 14 residues. Trimming removed 3 bases from V and 8 bases from J; junction bases left unmatched: 7. CDR3 coding DNA: TGCGCCAGCAGCTCGATAGGGGGCACGGAAAAACTGTTTTTT. Amino acids: CASSSIGGTEKLFF. The entire variable domain, with the rest obtained from reference TRBV5-1 and TRBJ1-4, is as follows: KAGVTQTPRYLIKTRGQQVTLSCSPISGHRSVSWYQQTPGQGLQFLFEYFSETQRNKGNFPGRFSGRQFSNSRSEMNVSTLELGDSALYLCASSSIGGTEKLFFGSGTQLSVL.

The chain uses TRBV7-8 and TRBJ2-3, with D uncertain. CDR3 length equals 14 residues. Germline V gives CDR1 SGHVS, CDR2 FQNEAQ. The V and J ends lost 1 base and 6 bases respectively, with 11 bases between them. The chain's CDR3 is CASSLGGSADTQYF. The CDR3 DNA sequence: TGTGCCAGCAGCTTAGGAGGCAGTGCGGATACGCAGTATTTT.

V and J are TRBV30 and TRBJ2-1; D not certain. The V end was cut by 0 bases, the J end by 12 bases, with 9 bases between. This CDR3 spans 11 amino acids. The germline V gene encodes CDR1 GTSNPN and CDR2 SVGIG (reference sequence). The chain's CDR3 is CAWSVPRSQFF. CDR3 nucleotide sequence: TGTGCCTGGAGTGTACCGAGATCGCAGTTCTTC.

The chain recombines TRBV9 with TRBJ1-2; no clear D gene. V lost 0 bases and J 2 bases, leaving 11 bases between the germline ends. The CDR3 totals 15 residues. CDR1 and CDR2 (germline): SGDLS, YYNGEE. CDR3 sequence reads: CASSVAGSSNYGYTF. Here the CDR3 DNA reads TGTGCCAGCAGCGTAGCGGGGAGTTCCAACTATGGCTACACCTTC.

This clone showed up just a few times. V and J are TRBV4-2 and TRBJ1-1, with D possibly TRBD1 on 5 matching bases. Trimming cost V 0 bases and J 0 bases, with 8 bases left between them. CDR3 length: 15 amino acids. The germline gives CDR1 LGHNA, CDR2 YNFKEQ. The chain's CDR3 is CASSQEAGMNTEAFF. CDR3 sequence (DNA): TGTGCCAGCAGCCAAGAAGCAGGGATGAACACTGAAGCTTTCTTT.

This chain uses TRBV5-1 with TRBJ2-5; 8 nucleotides agree with TRBD2. Per the germline V gene, CDR1 is SGHRS and CDR2 is YFSETQ. The CDR3 is 13 amino acids. V gave up 2 bases and J gave up 5 bases; unmatched junction bases: 2. CDR3 residues: CASSLAGVETQYF. The CDR3 bases are TGCGCCAGCAGCTTAGCGGGGGTGGAGACCCAGTACTTC.

V is TRBV5-8 and J is TRBJ2-7; 8 nucleotides match TRBD1. Germline lookup yields CDR1 SGHTS and CDR2 YDEGEE. V trimming: 1 base; J trimming: 5 bases; junction bases outside the gene matches: 5. The CDR3 totals 14 residues. CDR3 sequence (DNA): TGTGCCAGCAGCTTGAGGACAGGGATGGACGAGCAGTACTTC. It yields the protein CASSLRTGMDEQYF.

This clone was recorded a few times. The chain carries TRBV18 and TRBJ1-1; D ambiguous. This CDR3 spans 14 amino acids. Per the germline V gene, CDR1 is KGHSH and CDR2 is LQKENI. The ends were cut back, 1 base at V and 1 base at J, with 7 bases in the middle. CDR3 amino acids: CASSPRQRNTEAFF. DNA of the CDR3: TGTGCCAGCTCACCACGTCAGCGGAACACTGAAGCTTTCTTT.